The sequence of this TCR beta chain was determined in a study of graft-versus-host responses after intestinal transplantation. Study background: Uniformly, recipients were administered anti-thymocyte globulin induction with subsequent tacrolimus and steroids for roughly three years. Study results and limitations: Graft-donor T cell macrochimerism coincided with high graft-versus-host to host-versus-graft clonal ratios in allografts.

The V gene lost 2 bases and the J gene lost 7 bases, with 14 bases spanning the gap. In germline, CDR1 is MGHRA, CDR2 YSYEKL. The CDR3 is 15 amino acids. Libraries were prepared by immunoSEQ multiplex PCR; TCRdb keeps only in-frame clonotypes and omits some of them. The sample contains 84,000 or so clones, roughly 87% of which appear only once. As to this clone: The antigen is not known.

The sequence derives from a human donor who was the organ donor for an intestinal transplant. This chain links TRBV4-1 with TRBJ2-2; D might be TRBD1 or TRBD2, each matching 6 bases. The sequenced sample was unstimulated CD8+ T cells sorted from spleen or lymph node cells, obtained before transplant. The CDR3 loop is CASSQRIGGSGELFF. The CDR3 DNA follows: TGCGCCAGCAGCCAAAGGATCGGGGGCAGCGGGGAGCTGTTTTTT.